The 8 T cell receptor beta chains listed next were all sequenced from one sample in a study of cytotoxic CD8 clonotypes in ibrutinib-treated CLL. Repertoires were generated with immunoSEQ multiplex PCR, while TCRdb's copy carries only in-frame clones and drops some. The table records fewer than 300,000 clones, approximately 76% of them present only once. The material sequenced was PBMCs, taken at disease progression, from a patient treated with ibrutinib. These receptors came from a human donor with chronic lymphocytic leukemia.

CDR3 region: CASTRTGGLYHYGYTF. The CDR3 DNA sequence: TGTGCCAGCACGCGGACAGGGGGCTTATATCACTATGGCTACACCTTC. V usage is TRBV9 and J usage is TRBJ1-2, with TRBD1 matching 11 bases. Germline CDR1 SGDLS, CDR2 YYNGEE. This CDR3 is built from 16 residues. V gave up 6 bases and J gave up 3 bases; unmatched junction bases: 10.

This rearrangement joins TRBV5-6 to TRBJ2-7, with 10 bases lining up with TRBD1. CDR1 and CDR2 from the germline V gene are SGHDT and YYEEEE. V dropped 6 bases and J dropped 1; count of bases not matched to a gene: 4. The CDR3 is made up of 14 amino acids. The CDR3 DNA sequence: TGTGCCAGCACAGACAGGGGGCATTCCTACGAGCAGTACTTC. Translating gives CASTDRGHSYEQYF.

This clone appeared once. The chain uses TRBV5-6 and TRBJ1-2; 9 bases are a match to TRBD1. With V trimmed by 1 base and J by 2 bases, 6 bases remained unmatched. The CDR3 spans 16 residues. Germline CDR1 is SGHDT and CDR2 is YYEEEE. DNA of the CDR3: TGTGCCAGCAGCTTGCTAGGAGGACAGGGGAACTATGGCTACACCTTC. Its protein product is CASSLLGGQGNYGYTF.

This clone was recorded only once. The gene calls are TRBV11-2 and TRBJ1-4; D is unclear. The CDR3 is 12 amino acids. V lost 5 bases to trimming and J lost 3 bases, with 4 bases between them. CDR1 SGHAT and CDR2 FQNNGV come from the germline V gene. The CDR3 region is CASSGANEKLFF. CDR3 nucleotide sequence: TGTGCCAGCAGCGGGGCTAATGAAAAACTGTTTTTT.

The rearrangement joins TRBV5-1 to TRBJ2-2; D ambiguous. The CDR3 is 18 amino acids. Germline V gene lookup returns CDR1 SGHRS and CDR2 YFSETQ. The V and J ends lost 4 bases and 6 bases respectively, with 25 bases between them. For the CDR3, the DNA is TGCGCCAGCAGCGGAATACTCTCTCATGGGCCAAATCCCGGGGAGCTGTTTTTT. This translates into CASSGILSHGPNPGELFF.

The chain carries TRBV5-1 and TRBJ2-7; 9 bases are a match to TRBD2. The CDR3 has 14 amino acids. The ends lost 5 bases at V and 1 base at J; junction bases unmatched: 4. Germline V gene data show CDR1 as SGHRS and CDR2 as YFSETQ. CDR3 amino acids: CASSRTSASYEQYF. For the CDR3, the DNA is TGCGCCAGCAGTAGGACTAGCGCATCCTACGAGCAGTACTTC.

This clone was seen only a few times. The V and J genes are TRBV9 and TRBJ1-1; no firm D call. Germline lookup yields CDR1 SGDLS and CDR2 YYNGEE. Trimming pared 0 bases from V and 0 bases from J, leaving 9 bases between. The CDR3 length is 15 residues. In DNA form, the CDR3 reads TGTGCCAGCAGCGTAGGGGATGGGGTGAACACTGAAGCTTTCTTT. Translation gives CASSVGDGVNTEAFF.

In its sample, this clone was seen a few times. The chain has TRBV11-2 and TRBJ2-2, with 9 bases that match TRBD2. CDR1 is SGHAT, CDR2 FQNNGV, per germline. Trimming cost V 4 bases and J 4 bases; bases outside gene matches: 4. This CDR3 spans 15 amino acids. The CDR3 nucleotides read TGTGCCAGCAGCTCGCGGGGGGGCCGCACCGGGGAGCTGTTTTTT. It translates to CASSSRGGRTGELFF. Full variable domain (outside the CDR3, taken from reference TRBV11-2 and TRBJ2-2): EAGVAQSPRYKIIEKRQSVAFWCNPISGHATLYWYQQILGQGPKLLIQFQNNGVVDDSQLPKDRFSAERLKGVDSTLKIQPAKLEDSAVYLCASSSRGGRTGELFFGEGSRLTVL.